This is a list of T cell receptor beta chains from one sample in a study of PD-1 blockade in mismatch repair-deficient tumors. Sequenced by immunoSEQ multiplex PCR; TCRdb stores in-frame clones only, minus some. The data contain 40,000 or so clones, approximately 88% of them singletons. The specimen comprised PBMCs, sampled approximately 9 months after starting pembrolizumab. The receptors were gathered from an adult with mismatch repair-deficient cancer. The CDR3 runs from the conserved cysteine through the conserved F or W. D genes are given only for firm matches. Part of the rows lack a size; the others show once, few, many or a class for expanded clones.

NA	NA	TRBV28	TRBJ2-1	TGTGCCAGCAGGATAGGGGACACGCGGTTCTTC	CASRIGDTRFF
TRBD1	NA	TRBV7-3	TRBJ2-6	TGTGCCAGCAGCCCACAGGGGATCTCTGGGGCCAACGTCCTGACTTTC	CASSPQGISGANVLTF
NA	once	TRBV5-4	TRBJ1-4	TGTGCCAGCAGCTCCCGGACAGAAAATGAAAAACTGTTTTTT	CASSSRTENEKLFF
NA	NA	TRBV6-1	TRBJ1-1	TGTGCCAGCAGAGAAGCGGGGCAGAGGAACACTGAAGCTTTCTTT	CASREAGQRNTEAFF
TRBD2	once	TRBV28	TRBJ2-2	TGTGCCAGCAGTCTACTAGCGGGAAGAGGGGCCGGGGAGCTGTTTTTT	CASSLLAGRGAGELFF
NA	NA	TRBV7-2	TRBJ1-5	TGTGCCAGCAGCTTAGCGGGCGGCAGGGTGGATCAGCCCCAGCATTTT	CASSLAGGRVDQPQHF
TRBD2	few	TRBV2	TRBJ2-7	TGTGCCAGCAGAGGGACTAGCGGGAGGGCCTCCGACGAGCAGTACTTC	CASRGTSGRASDEQYF
TRBD2	NA	TRBV19	TRBJ2-2	TGTGCCAGTACTAGAGGCCTAGCGGGAGGGATGGGCACCGGGGAGCTGTTTTTT	CASTRGLAGGMGTGELFF
TRBD2	few	TRBV5-4	TRBJ2-7	TGTGCCAGCAGCTTGGGCGGGAGGGAACCCTACGAGCAGTACTTC	CASSLGGREPYEQYF
NA	NA	TRBV5-1	TRBJ2-6	TGCGCCAGCAGCTTGTTTATTACAGCTTCAATCTCTGGGGCCAACGTCCTGACTTTC	CASSLFITASISGANVLTF
NA	few	TRBV21-1	TRBJ2-6	TGTGCCAGCAGGGAGGGGACTCCTTACTCTGGGGCCAACGTCCTGACTTTC	CASREGTPYSGANVLTF
NA	NA	TRBV9	TRBJ1-4	TGTGCCAGCAGCCCCCAGTCCCGGGCAACTAATGAAAAACTGTTTTTT	CASSPQSRATNEKLFF
TRBD2	few	TRBV6-4	TRBJ2-7	TGTGCCAGCAGTGACTCGAGTCGGGCTAGCGGTACCTACGAGCAGTACTTC	CASSDSSRASGTYEQYF
TRBD1	NA	TRBV27	TRBJ1-1	TGTGCCAGCTGCCACAGGGGAGGAGGCACTGAAGCTTTCTTT	CASCHRGGGTEAFF
NA	once	TRBV5-4	TRBJ2-3	TGTGCCAGCAGCCCGCCAATCGGAGATACGCAGTATTTT	CASSPPIGDTQYF
NA	NA	TRBV30	TRBJ1-2	TGTGCCTGGGGCCCATCAGGACATGCTAACTATGGCTACACCTTC	CAWGPSGHANYGYTF
TRBD2	NA	TRBV7-2	TRBJ2-7	TGTGCCAGCAGCTCCCGGACTAGCGGGAGCTACGAGCAGTACTTC	CASSSRTSGSYEQYF
TRBD1	NA	TRBV5-1	TRBJ2-3	TGCGCCAGCAGCTTGGAAGGGGGCCCAGATACGCAGTATTTT	CASSLEGGPDTQYF
TRBD2	NA	TRBV15	TRBJ2-1	TGTGCCACCAGCTCACTAGCGGGAGGGAGCGAGCAGTTCTTC	CATSSLAGGSEQFF
TRBD1	NA	TRBV5-1	TRBJ1-1	TGCGCCAGCAGCCGACAGGGGGCTGGGACTGAAGCTTTCTTT	CASSRQGAGTEAFF
NA	NA	TRBV19	TRBJ1-5	TGTGCCAGTAGTATGGACATCAATCAGCCCCAGCATTTT	CASSMDINQPQHF
TRBD2	NA	TRBV19	TRBJ2-1	TGTGCCAGTAGGAGAGTCAGAGGGACGGGACTAGCGATGAAGACAGTTCACAATGAGCAGTTCTTC	CASRRVRGTGLAMKTVHNEQFF
TRBD2	NA	TRBV7-3	TRBJ2-3	TGTGCCAGCAGCGCTAAACTAGCGGGGCGCACAGATACGCAGTATTTT	CASSAKLAGRTDTQYF
TRBD1	NA	TRBV9	TRBJ2-3	TGTGCCAGCAGCGTAAGGTCGGGACAGGGGGCCGCAGATACGCAGTATTTT	CASSVRSGQGAADTQYF
NA	NA	TRBV1	TRBJ2-3	TGCACCAGCAGCAGCCTCCAAGGGGCTGTAGGAGCGGTACTAGCGGGAGAGAAGGCAGATACGCAGTATTTT	CTSSSLQGAVGAVLAGEKADTQYF
NA	NA	TRBV10-2	TRBJ1-1	TGCGCCAGCAGCCACCCAGCAGGTATTAACACTGAAGCTTTCTTT	CASSHPAGINTEAFF
TRBD2	NA	TRBV7-2	TRBJ2-1	TGTGCCAGCAGCTCGGGGGGGGATCGGCAGTTCTTC	CASSSGGDRQFF
TRBD2	once	TRBV7-3	TRBJ2-1	TGTGCCAGCAGCCCCGGGGGGGGCAATGAGCAGTTCTTC	CASSPGGGNEQFF
TRBD1	NA	TRBV6-6	TRBJ1-2	TGTGCCAGCAGTTACAGGACAGGGGGAAGTGGCTATGGCTACACCTTC	CASSYRTGGSGYGYTF
TRBD1	NA	TRBV18	TRBJ1-4	TGTGCCAGCTCACCAGTGACAGGGGGCGAAAAACTGTTTTTT	CASSPVTGGEKLFF
TRBD1	NA	TRBV11-3	TRBJ1-1	TGTGCCAGCAGCTCCTGGGACAGAACGGGGGCTTTCTTT	CASSSWDRTGAFF
NA	NA	TRBV19	TRBJ2-3	TGTGCCAGTAGTATCTCCGGAGATACGCAGTATTTT	CASSISGDTQYF
TRBD1	NA	TRBV7-3	TRBJ1-1	TGTGCCAGCAGCCCTAACCCTGGACAGGGGGCGGAAGCTTTCTTT	CASSPNPGQGAEAFF
NA	NA	TRBV2	TRBJ1-2	TGTGCCAGCAGTGAAGGCAGAACCCTTGACTATGGCTACACCTTC	CASSEGRTLDYGYTF
TRBD1	NA	TRBV5-1	TRBJ2-5	TGCGCCAGCAGCTTGGGTACAGGGGATGGAGAGACCCAGTACTTC	CASSLGTGDGETQYF
NA	NA	TRBV6-5	TRBJ1-5	TGTGCCAGCAGTTGGCAGGGTGGTCAGCCCCAGCATTTT	CASSWQGGQPQHF
NA	NA	TRBV9	TRBJ1-3	TGTGCCAGCAGCGTAAGCGGCAGCTCTCGAAACACCATATATTTT	CASSVSGSSRNTIYF
TRBD2	once	TRBV7-9	TRBJ2-5	TGTGCCAGCACCCAATTAGCGGGAGGGAGTTCGATAGAGACCCAGTACTTC	CASTQLAGGSSIETQYF
NA	NA	TRBV5-1	TRBJ2-3	TGCGCCAGCAGCTTATGGGGAGGCACAGATACGCAGTATTTT	CASSLWGGTDTQYF
TRBD2	NA	TRBV27	TRBJ2-1	TGTGCCAGCGGAGCTCAGCGGGGAGCCAATGAGCAGTTCTTC	CASGAQRGANEQFF
NA	NA	TRBV28	TRBJ2-1	TGTGCCAGCAGCCCCTTCCCGGGAGAATCGCACAATGAGCAGTTCTTC	CASSPFPGESHNEQFF
NA	NA	TRBV28	TRBJ1-2	TGTGCCAGCAGTACGGCAGGCGCCTTCTATGGCTACACCTTC	CASSTAGAFYGYTF
TRBD1	NA	TRBV7-2	TRBJ2-1	TGTGCCAGCAGCTTCGACAGGGGGGGTTACAATGAGCAGTTCTTC	CASSFDRGGYNEQFF
NA	NA	TRBV10-3	TRBJ2-2	TGTGCCATCAGTGAGTTTCTACCCGGCGGGGAGCTGTTTTTT	CAISEFLPGGELFF
NA	NA	TRBV6-1	TRBJ1-5	TGTGCCAGCACCAGGACACTTAGCAATCAGCCCCAGCATTTT	CASTRTLSNQPQHF